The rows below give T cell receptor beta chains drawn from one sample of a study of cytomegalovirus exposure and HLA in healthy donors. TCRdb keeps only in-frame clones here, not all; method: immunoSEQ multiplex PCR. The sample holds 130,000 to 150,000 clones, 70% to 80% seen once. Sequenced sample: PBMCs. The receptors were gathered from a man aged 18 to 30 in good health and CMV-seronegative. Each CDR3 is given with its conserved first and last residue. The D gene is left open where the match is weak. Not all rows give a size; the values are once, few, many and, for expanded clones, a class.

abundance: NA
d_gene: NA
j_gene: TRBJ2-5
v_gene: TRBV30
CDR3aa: CAWSPPFGQETQYF
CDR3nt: TGTGCCTGGAGTCCCCCCTTCGGGCAAGAGACCCAGTACTTC

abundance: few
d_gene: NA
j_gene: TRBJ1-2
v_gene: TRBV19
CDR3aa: CASSIGQIYGYTF
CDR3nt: TGTGCCAGTAGTATTGGACAGATCTATGGCTACACCTTC

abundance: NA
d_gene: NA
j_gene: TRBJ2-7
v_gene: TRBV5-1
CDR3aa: CASSQGQGPAGFYEQYF
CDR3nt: TGCGCCAGCAGCCAAGGACAGGGACCAGCGGGATTTTACGAGCAGTACTTC

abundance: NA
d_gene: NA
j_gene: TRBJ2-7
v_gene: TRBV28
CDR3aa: CASSNRDTLYEQYF
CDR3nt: TGTGCCAGCAGTAACCGGGACACTCTCTACGAGCAGTACTTC

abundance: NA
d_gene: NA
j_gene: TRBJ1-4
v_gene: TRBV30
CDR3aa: CAWTNSEKLFF
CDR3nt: TGTGCCTGGACAAACAGCGAAAAACTGTTTTTT

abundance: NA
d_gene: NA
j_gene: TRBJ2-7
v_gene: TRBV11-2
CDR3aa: CASSLETRGGTYEQYF
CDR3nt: TGTGCCAGCAGCTTAGAAACTCGAGGGGGAACCTACGAGCAGTACTTC

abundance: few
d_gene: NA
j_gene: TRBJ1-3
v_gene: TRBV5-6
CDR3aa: CASSPGSAGNTIYF
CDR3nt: TGTGCCAGCAGCCCCGGGTCCGCTGGAAACACCATATATTTT

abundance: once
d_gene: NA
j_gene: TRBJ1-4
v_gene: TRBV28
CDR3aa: CASSLVDRETEKLFF
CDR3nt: TGTGCCAGCAGTTTAGTGGACAGAGAAACTGAAAAACTGTTTTTT

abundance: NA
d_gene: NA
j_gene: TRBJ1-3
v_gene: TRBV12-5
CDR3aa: CASGLGTSNRNTIYF
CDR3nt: TGTGCTAGTGGTTTGGGGACAAGCAATCGAAACACCATATATTTT

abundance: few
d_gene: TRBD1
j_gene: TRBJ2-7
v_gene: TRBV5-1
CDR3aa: CASSLSGQGSEQYF
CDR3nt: TGCGCCAGCAGCTTGTCGGGACAGGGGTCCGAGCAGTACTTC

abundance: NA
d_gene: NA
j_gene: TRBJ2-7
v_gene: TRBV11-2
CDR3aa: CASSLWTGGQYEQYF
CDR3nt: TGTGCCAGCAGCCTCTGGACGGGGGGCCAATACGAGCAGTACTTC

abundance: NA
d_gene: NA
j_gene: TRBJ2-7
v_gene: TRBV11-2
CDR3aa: CASSPDRFYEQYF
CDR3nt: TGTGCCAGCAGCCCCGACAGGTTCTACGAGCAGTACTTC

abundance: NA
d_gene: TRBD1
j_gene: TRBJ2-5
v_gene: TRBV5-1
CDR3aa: CASGWTGGTETQYF
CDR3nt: TGCGCCAGCGGCTGGACAGGAGGCACAGAGACCCAGTACTTC

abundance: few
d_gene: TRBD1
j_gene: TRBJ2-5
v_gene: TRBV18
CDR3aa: CASSPVSQGIETQYF
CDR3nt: TGTGCCAGCTCACCAGTCTCACAGGGGATAGAGACCCAGTACTTC

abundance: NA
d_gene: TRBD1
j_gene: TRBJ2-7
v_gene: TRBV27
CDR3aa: CASSPPGQGMMDEQYF
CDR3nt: TGTGCCAGCAGTCCCCCCGGACAGGGCATGATGGACGAGCAGTACTTC

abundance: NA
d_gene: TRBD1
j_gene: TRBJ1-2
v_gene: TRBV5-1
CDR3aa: CASSLGGQVNYGYTF
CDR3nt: TGCGCCAGCAGCTTGGGGGGACAGGTCAACTATGGCTACACCTTC

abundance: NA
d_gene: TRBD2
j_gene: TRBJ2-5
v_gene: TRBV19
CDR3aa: CAFTALGGALQETQYF
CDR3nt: TGTGCGTTTACAGCCCTCGGGGGGGCCCTCCAAGAGACCCAGTACTTC

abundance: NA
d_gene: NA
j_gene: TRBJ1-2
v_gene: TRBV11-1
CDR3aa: CASSLDSLYGYTF
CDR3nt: TGTGCCAGCAGCTTAGACAGTCTCTATGGCTACACCTTC

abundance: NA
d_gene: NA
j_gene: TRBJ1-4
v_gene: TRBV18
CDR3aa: CASSPHGSANEKLFF
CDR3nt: TGTGCCAGCTCACCACACGGTTCTGCTAATGAAAAACTGTTTTTT

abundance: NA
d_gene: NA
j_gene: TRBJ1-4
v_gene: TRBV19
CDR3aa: CATEQGPNEKLFF
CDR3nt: TGTGCCACAGAACAGGGTCCTAATGAAAAACTGTTTTTT

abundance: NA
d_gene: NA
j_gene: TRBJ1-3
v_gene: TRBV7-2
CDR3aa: CASSLDLVGGAGNTIYF
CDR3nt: TGTGCCAGCAGCTTAGACTTAGTAGGGGGGGCTGGAAACACCATATATTTT

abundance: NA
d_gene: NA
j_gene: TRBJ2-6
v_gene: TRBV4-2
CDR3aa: CASSQEQGSGANVLTF
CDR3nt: TGTGCCAGCAGCCAAGAACAGGGATCTGGGGCCAACGTCCTGACTTTC

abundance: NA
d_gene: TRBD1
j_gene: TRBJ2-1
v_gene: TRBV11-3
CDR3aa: CASRGTGSVNEQFF
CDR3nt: TGTGCCAGCAGGGGGACAGGGTCGGTCAATGAGCAGTTCTTC

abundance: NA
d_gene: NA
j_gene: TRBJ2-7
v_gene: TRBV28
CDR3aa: CASSSRLGTVSEQYF
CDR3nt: TGTGCCAGCAGTTCAAGACTAGGGACAGTAAGCGAGCAGTACTTC

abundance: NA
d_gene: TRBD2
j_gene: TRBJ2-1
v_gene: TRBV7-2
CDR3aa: CASSSTSGQAEQFF
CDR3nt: TGTGCCAGCAGCTCGACTAGCGGGCAGGCTGAGCAGTTCTTC

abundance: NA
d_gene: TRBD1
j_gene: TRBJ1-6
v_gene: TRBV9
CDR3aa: CASSGRQGQGSPLHF
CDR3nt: TGTGCCAGCAGCGGAAGACAGGGGCAAGGATCACCCCTCCACTTT

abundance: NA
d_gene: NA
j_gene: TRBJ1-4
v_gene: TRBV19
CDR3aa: CASSDGGAAIEKLFF
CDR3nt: TGTGCCAGTAGTGATGGGGGGGCCGCGATAGAAAAACTGTTTTTT

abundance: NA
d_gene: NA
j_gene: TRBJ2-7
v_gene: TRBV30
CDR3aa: CAWSGAVAYEQYF
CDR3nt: TGTGCCTGGAGTGGGGCCGTTGCCTACGAGCAGTACTTC

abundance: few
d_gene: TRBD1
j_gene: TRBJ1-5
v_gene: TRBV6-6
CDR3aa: CASSSHQTGTHQPQHF
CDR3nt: TGTGCCAGCAGTTCCCACCAGACAGGGACGCATCAGCCCCAGCATTTT

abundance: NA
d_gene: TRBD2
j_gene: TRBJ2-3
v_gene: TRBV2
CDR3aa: CASSDTARLAGVTDTQYF
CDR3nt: TGTGCCAGCAGTGATACGGCTCGACTAGCGGGGGTCACAGATACGCAGTATTTT

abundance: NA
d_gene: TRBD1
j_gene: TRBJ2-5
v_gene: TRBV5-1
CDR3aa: CASDPGGQGRGETQYF
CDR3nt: TGCGCCAGTGACCCGGGGGGACAGGGTAGGGGAGAGACCCAGTACTTC

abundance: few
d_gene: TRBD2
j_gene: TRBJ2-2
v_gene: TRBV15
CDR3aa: CATSRDVVAGETGELFF
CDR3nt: TGTGCCACCAGCAGAGATGTGGTAGCGGGAGAAACCGGGGAGCTGTTTTTT

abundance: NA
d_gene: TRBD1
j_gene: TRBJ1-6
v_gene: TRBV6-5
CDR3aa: CASSPNRGPLHF
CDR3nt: TGTGCCAGCAGCCCGAACAGGGGACCCCTCCACTTT

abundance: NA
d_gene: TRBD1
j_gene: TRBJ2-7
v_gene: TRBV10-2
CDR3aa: CARNRDRERPYEQYF
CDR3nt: TGCGCCAGGAACCGGGACAGGGAACGCCCCTACGAGCAGTACTTC

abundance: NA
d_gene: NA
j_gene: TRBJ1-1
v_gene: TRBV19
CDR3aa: CASSTKTMTGLMNTEAFF
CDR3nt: TGTGCCAGTAGTACTAAGACTATGACAGGCCTTATGAACACTGAAGCTTTCTTT

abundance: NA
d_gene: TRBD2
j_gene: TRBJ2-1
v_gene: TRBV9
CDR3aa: CASSERTSGLGEQFF
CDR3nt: TGTGCCAGCAGCGAGAGGACTAGCGGGCTTGGGGAGCAGTTCTTC

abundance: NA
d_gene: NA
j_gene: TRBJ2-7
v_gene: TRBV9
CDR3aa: CASSVYPRDSSSYEQYF
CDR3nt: TGTGCCAGCAGCGTTTATCCCCGAGACAGTAGCTCCTACGAGCAGTACTTC

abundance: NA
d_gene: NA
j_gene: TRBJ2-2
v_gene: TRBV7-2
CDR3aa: CASRGFVANTGELFF
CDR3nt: TGTGCCAGCCGGGGATTTGTCGCGAACACCGGGGAGCTGTTTTTT

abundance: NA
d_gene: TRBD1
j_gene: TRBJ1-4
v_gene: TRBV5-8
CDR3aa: CASISTGGGGYEKLFF
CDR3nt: TGTGCCAGCATATCGACAGGGGGTGGAGGATATGAAAAACTGTTTTTT

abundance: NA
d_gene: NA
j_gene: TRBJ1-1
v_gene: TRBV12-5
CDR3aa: CASGLVPQPRGPRKNTEAFF
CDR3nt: TGTGCTAGTGGTTTGGTACCCCAGCCGCGGGGGCCCCGAAAAAACACTGAAGCTTTCTTT